The 14 T cell receptor beta chains given below trace back to one sample, sequenced in a study of response to subunit inactivated influenza vaccine. TCRdb recomputed calls from the RT-PCR reads with MiXCR, one row per CDR3 protein. The sample lists hundreds of thousands of distinct CDR3 sequences; 12% were seen once. This specimen was PBMCs from blood, taken on the day of vaccination. All receptors derive from a man between 45 and 60 years old who received an inactivated influenza vaccine.

There are a few counts of this clonotype. The CDR3 loop is CASSPNRDRPQFF. The CDR3 bases are TGTGCCAGCAGCCCAAACCGGGACAGGCCGCAGTTCTTC. The V and J genes are TRBV7-2 and TRBJ2-1, with 8 bases matching TRBD1. There are 13 residues in the CDR3. The germline V gene has CDR1 SGHTA and CDR2 FQGNSA. J was trimmed by 12 bases and V by 5 bases; bases with no gene match: 9.

The table lists this clonotype with a few counts. The chain links TRBV20-1 to TRBJ1-2; the D is unclear. There are 14 residues in the CDR3. Germline V lookup: CDR1 DFQATT, CDR2 SNEGSKA (reference sequence). V lost 0 bases and J lost 4, with 12 bases in between. The CDR3 loop is CSARDETRSYGYTF. The CDR3 region has the DNA TGCAGTGCTAGAGATGAGACACGTAGCTATGGCTACACCTTC.

The chain employs TRBV20-1 and TRBJ2-5, with TRBD2 matching over 7 bases. The CDR3 sequence is 12 residues long. The J segment lost 4 bases and the V segment lost 5 bases, leaving 4 bases of the junction unmatched. Germline lookup yields CDR1 DFQATT and CDR2 SNEGSKA (reference sequence). The CDR3 region is CSAWGGRETQYF. The CDR3 nucleotides read TGCAGTGCTTGGGGGGGACGAGAGACCCAGTACTTC.

V gene TRBV6-2 or TRBV6-3 combines with J gene TRBJ2-3; the match to TRBD2 covers 10 bases. Germline V gene lookup returns CDR1 MNHEY and CDR2 SVGEGT. V shed 4 bases and J 6 bases; nucleotides not matched to a gene: 7. The CDR3 is made up of 15 amino acids. The CDR3 protein is CASSWLAGVGDTQYF. The CDR3 DNA is TGTGCCAGCAGTTGGCTAGCGGGAGTGGGGGATACGCAGTATTTT.

The rearrangement uses TRBV25-1 and TRBJ2-2; weak D call: TRBD1 (6 bases). The CDR3 is 15 residues long. Germline V gene sequence: CDR1 MGHDK, CDR2 SYGVNS. Deletions cut 7 bases from V and 0 bases from J, with 12 bases between. Here the CDR3 reads CASTPDRPNTGELFF. For the CDR3, the DNA is TGTGCCAGCACCCCTGACAGGCCGAACACCGGGGAGCTGTTTTTT.

This clonotype was observed a handful of times. The junction departs from germline at one end; a sequencing error may be responsible. The chain employs TRBV18 and TRBJ2-2; tentative D call: TRBD1 (5 bases). The CDR3 has 16 residues. Germline CDR1 is KGHSH and CDR2 is LQKENI. This chain's CDR3 is CASSPQQANPTEELFF. The DNA of the CDR3 is TGTGCCAGCTCACCTCAACAGGCAAACCCCACCGAGGAGCTGTTTTTT. The whole variable domain, filled in from reference TRBV18 and TRBJ2-2, reads NAGVMQNPRHLVRRRGQEARLRCSPMKGHSHVYWYRQLPEEGLKFMVYLQKENIIDESGMPKERFSAEFPKEGPSILRIQQVVRGDSAAYFCASSPQQANPTEELFFGEGSRLTVL.

V usage is TRBV11-1 and J usage is TRBJ2-3; maybe TRBD2 (6 bases). Trimming left V 5 bases short and J 4 bases short, with 25 bases between. The CDR3 length is 18 residues. In germline, CDR1 is SGHAT, CDR2 FQDESV (reference sequence). The CDR3 region is CASSGTLWSSSSPDTQYF. The CDR3 region has the DNA TGTGCCAGCAGCGGGACTCTCTGGAGCTCTTCTTCGCCAGATACGCAGTATTTT.

The rearrangement uses TRBV28 and TRBJ2-5, with unresolved D. CDR1 and CDR2 from the germline V gene are MDHEN and SYDVKM. V was cut by 2 bases and J by 5 bases, with 15 bases left in between. The CDR3 runs 15 residues. CDR3 coding DNA: TGTGCCAGCAGTTTACCAGCAGGAAAACAGGAGACCCAGTACTTC. Encoded protein: CASSLPAGKQETQYF.

This clonotype was recorded at least ten times. The chain couples TRBV27 to TRBJ2-5, with TRBD1 as a possible D gene (6 bases). Germline assignment: CDR1 MNHEY and CDR2 SMNVEV (reference sequence). The CDR3 runs to 15 residues. V gave up 3 bases and J gave up 4 bases, with 15 bases separating them. For the CDR3, the DNA is TGTGCCAGCAGTTTCGCAGGGGCCCTTGGAGAGACCCAGTACTTC. Amino acid sequence: CASSFAGALGETQYF.

This clonotype was observed a few times. The J gene is TRBJ2-3, the V gene TRBV20-1; tentatively, D is TRBD1 (6 bases). V was cut by 6 bases and J by 0 bases, with 10 bases left in between. CDR1 is DFQATT and CDR2 is SNEGSKA in the germline V gene (reference sequence). The CDR3 spans 13 residues. Written as DNA, the CDR3 is TGCAGTGCGGGGACACCTAGCACAGATACGCAGTATTTT. It translates to CSAGTPSTDTQYF.

The J gene is TRBJ1-6, the V gene TRBV10-3; no clear D gene. Germline CDR1 is ENHRY and CDR2 is SYGVKD. Trimming cost V 0 bases and J 7 bases, with 1 base left between them. This CDR3 has 12 residues. The CDR3 bases are TGTGCCATCAGTGAGTCGAATTCACCCCTCCACTTT. Its translation is CAISESNSPLHF.

The gene calls are TRBV6-2 or TRBV6-3 and TRBJ2-1, with 8 bases lining up with TRBD2. CDR1 is MNHEY, CDR2 SVGEGT, per germline. Unmatched junction bases numbered 5, after V lost 1 base and J lost 9 bases. This CDR3 has 14 amino acids. The CDR3 sequence: CASSYWAGGGEQFF. As DNA, the CDR3 is TGTGCCAGCAGTTACTGGGCGGGAGGAGGTGAGCAGTTCTTC.

This clonotype was counted only a few times. CDR3 coding DNA: TGTGCCAGCAGAACACGGGACAGGGGGTACAATGAGCAGTTCTTC. This sequence encodes CASRTRDRGYNEQFF. The rearrangement uses TRBV7-9 and TRBJ2-1, with 11 bases aligning to TRBD1. This CDR3 region has 15 residues. J was trimmed by 4 bases and V by 6 bases; bases with no gene match: 5. Germline V gene lookup returns CDR1 SEHNR and CDR2 FQNEAQ (reference sequence).

The chain links TRBV5-4 to TRBJ2-3; no clear D. V was clipped by 2 bases and J by 3 bases, with 4 bases between them. CDR1 is SGHNT, CDR2 YYREEE, per germline (reference sequence). The CDR3 loop spans 12 amino acids. The CDR3, as DNA: TGTGCCAGCAGCTTTGAAACAGATACGCAGTATTTT. This codes for CASSFETDTQYF.